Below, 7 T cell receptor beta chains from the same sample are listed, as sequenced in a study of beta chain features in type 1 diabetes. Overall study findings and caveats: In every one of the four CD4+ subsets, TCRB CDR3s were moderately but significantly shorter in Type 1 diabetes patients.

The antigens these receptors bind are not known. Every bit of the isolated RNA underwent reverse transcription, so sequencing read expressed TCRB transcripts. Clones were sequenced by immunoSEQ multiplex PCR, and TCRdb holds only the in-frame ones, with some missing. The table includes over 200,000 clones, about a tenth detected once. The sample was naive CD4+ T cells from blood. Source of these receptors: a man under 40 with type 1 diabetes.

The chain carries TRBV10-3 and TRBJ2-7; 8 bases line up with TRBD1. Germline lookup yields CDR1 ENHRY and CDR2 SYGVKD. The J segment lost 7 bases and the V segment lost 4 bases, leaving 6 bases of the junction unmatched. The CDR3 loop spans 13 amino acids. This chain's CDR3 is CAISVQGAGEQYF. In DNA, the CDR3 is TGTGCCATCAGTGTCCAGGGGGCGGGGGAGCAGTACTTC.

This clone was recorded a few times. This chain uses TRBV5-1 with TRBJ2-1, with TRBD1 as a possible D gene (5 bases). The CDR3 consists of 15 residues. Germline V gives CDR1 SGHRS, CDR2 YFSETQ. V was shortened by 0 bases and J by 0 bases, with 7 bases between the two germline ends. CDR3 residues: CASSLDRISYNEQFF. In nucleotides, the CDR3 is TGCGCCAGCAGCTTGGACAGGATCTCCTACAATGAGCAGTTCTTC.

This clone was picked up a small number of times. CDR3 nucleotide sequence: TGTGCCACCCGACAGGGGGGAAAGTATGGCTACACCTTC. It yields the protein CATRQGGKYGYTF. The chain recombines TRBV19 with TRBJ1-2; 9 bases agree with TRBD1. The CDR3 contains 13 residues. Germline V CDR1 and CDR2: LNHDA, SQIVND (reference sequence). V lost 10 bases, J lost 5 bases, and 8 bases stayed unmatched.

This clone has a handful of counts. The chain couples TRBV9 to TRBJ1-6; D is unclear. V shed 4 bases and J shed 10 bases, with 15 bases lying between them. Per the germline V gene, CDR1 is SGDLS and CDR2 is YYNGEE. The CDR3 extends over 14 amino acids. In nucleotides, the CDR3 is TGTGCCAGCAGCAATGGAGCGACCTACTCACCCCTCCACTTT. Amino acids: CASSNGATYSPLHF.

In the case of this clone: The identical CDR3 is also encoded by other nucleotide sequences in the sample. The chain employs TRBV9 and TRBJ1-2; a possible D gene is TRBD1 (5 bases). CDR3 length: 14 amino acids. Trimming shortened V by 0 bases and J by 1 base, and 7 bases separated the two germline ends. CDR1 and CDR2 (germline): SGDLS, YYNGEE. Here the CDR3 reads CASSVGRGNYGYTF. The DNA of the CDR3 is TGTGCCAGCAGCGTAGGAAGGGGTAACTATGGCTACACCTTC.

CDR3 sequence reads: CAAGGGTDTQYF. The CDR3 DNA sequence: TGTGCCGCGGGGGGAGGCACAGATACGCAGTATTTT. V is TRBV7-9 and J is TRBJ2-3, with 8 nucleotides matching TRBD2. This CDR3 has 12 amino acids. The V gene end was trimmed by 11 bases and the J gene end by 1 base; junction bases not matched to a gene: 2. The germline gives CDR1 SEHNR, CDR2 FQNEAQ (reference sequence). Variable domain in full (rest from reference TRBV7-9 and TRBJ2-3): DTGVSQNPRHKITKRGQNVTFRCDPISEHNRLYWYRQTLGQGPEFLTYFQNEAQLEKSRLLSDRFSAERPKGSFSTLEIQRTEQGDSAMYLCAAGGGTDTQYFGPGTRLTVL.

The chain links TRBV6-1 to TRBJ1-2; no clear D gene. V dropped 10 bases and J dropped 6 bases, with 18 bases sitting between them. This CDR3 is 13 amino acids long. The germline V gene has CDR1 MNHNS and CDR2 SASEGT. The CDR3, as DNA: TGTGCCACTCGAGGACCTCAGAGGGATGGCTACACCTTC. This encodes CATRGPQRDGYTF.